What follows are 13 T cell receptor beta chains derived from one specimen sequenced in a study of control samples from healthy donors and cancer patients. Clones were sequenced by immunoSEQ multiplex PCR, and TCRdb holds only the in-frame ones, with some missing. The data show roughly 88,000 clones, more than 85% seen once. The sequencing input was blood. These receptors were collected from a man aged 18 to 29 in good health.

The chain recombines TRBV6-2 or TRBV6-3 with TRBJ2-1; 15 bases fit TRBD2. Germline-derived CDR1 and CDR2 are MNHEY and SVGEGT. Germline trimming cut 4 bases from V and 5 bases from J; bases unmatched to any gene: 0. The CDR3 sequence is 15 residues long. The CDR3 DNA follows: TGTGCCAGCAGTTGGACTAGCGGGAGGGACAATGAGCAGTTCTTC. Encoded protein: CASSWTSGRDNEQFF.

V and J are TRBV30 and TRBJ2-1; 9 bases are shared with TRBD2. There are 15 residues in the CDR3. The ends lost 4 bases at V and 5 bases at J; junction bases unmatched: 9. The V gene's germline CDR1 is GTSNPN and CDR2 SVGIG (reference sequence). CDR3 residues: CAWTSGTSLHNEQFF. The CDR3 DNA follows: TGTGCCTGGACCTCCGGGACTAGCCTCCACAATGAGCAGTTCTTC.

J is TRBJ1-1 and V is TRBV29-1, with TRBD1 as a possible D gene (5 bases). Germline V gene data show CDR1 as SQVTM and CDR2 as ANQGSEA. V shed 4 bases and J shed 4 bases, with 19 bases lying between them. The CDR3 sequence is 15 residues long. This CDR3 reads CSVVSFGDGGTEAFF. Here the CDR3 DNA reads TGCAGCGTTGTGTCTTTCGGGGATGGGGGCACTGAAGCTTTCTTT.

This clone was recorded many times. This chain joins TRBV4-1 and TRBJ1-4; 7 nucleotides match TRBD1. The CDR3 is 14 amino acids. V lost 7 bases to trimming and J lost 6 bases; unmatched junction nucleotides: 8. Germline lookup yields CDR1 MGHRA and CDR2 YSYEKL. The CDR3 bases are TGCGCCAGCAATGGTGTGCAGGGGGATGAAAAACTGTTTTTT. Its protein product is CASNGVQGDEKLFF.

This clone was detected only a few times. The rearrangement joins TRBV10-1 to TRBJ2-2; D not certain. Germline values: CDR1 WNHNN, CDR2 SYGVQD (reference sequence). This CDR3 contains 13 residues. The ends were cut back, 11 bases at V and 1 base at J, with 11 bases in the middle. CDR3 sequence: CASHGQNTGELFF. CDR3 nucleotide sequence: TGCGCCTCACACGGTCAGAACACCGGGGAGCTGTTTTTT.

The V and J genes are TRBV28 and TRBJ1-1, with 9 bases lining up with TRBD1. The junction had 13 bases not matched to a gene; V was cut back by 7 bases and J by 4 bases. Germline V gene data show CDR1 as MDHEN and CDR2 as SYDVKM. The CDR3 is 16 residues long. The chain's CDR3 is CASTSPPGQGSTEAFF. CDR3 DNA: TGTGCCAGCACATCCCCCCCGGGACAGGGAAGCACTGAAGCTTTCTTT. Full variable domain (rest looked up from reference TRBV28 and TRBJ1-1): DVKVTQSSRYLVKRTGEKVFLECVQDMDHENMFWYRQDPGLGLRLIYFSYDVKMKEKGDIPEGYSVSREKKERFSLILESASTNQTSMYLCASTSPPGQGSTEAFFGQGTRLTVV.

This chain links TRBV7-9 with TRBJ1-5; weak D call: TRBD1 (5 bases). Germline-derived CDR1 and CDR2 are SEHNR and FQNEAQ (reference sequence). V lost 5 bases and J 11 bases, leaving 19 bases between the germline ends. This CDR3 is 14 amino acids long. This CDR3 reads CASSLQDGQGAQHF. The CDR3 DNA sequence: TGTGCCAGCAGCCTTCAGGACGGGCAAGGGGCCCAGCATTTT.

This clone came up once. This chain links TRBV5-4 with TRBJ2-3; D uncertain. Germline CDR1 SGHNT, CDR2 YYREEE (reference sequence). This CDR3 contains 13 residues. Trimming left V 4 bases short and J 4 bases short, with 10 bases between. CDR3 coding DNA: TGTGCCAGCAGCCCGGGTAAGGCAGATACGCAGTATTTT. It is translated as CASSPGKADTQYF.

The CDR3 here is CASSHVDRGRSPLHF. CDR3 coding DNA: TGTGCCAGCAGCCATGTGGACAGGGGGCGATCACCCCTCCACTTT. The chain recombines TRBV3-1 (or the pseudogene TRBV3-2) with TRBJ1-6; TRBD1 agrees at 11 bases. Trimming took 3 bases from V and 10 from J; bases not matched to a gene: 5. The germline gives CDR1 LGHDT, CDR2 YNNKEL (reference sequence). The CDR3 runs 15 residues.

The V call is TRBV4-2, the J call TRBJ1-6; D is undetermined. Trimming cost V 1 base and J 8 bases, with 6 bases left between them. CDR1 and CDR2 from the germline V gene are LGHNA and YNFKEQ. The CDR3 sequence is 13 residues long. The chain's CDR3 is CASSQVKDSPLHF. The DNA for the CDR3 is TGTGCCAGCAGCCAAGTGAAGGATTCACCCCTCCACTTT.

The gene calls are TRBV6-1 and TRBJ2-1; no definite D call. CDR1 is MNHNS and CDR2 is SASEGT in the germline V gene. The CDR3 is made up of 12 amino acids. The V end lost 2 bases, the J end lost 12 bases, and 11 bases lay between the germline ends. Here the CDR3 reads CASSEHSLGQFF. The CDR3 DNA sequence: TGTGCCAGCAGTGAACACAGTCTCGGGCAGTTCTTC.

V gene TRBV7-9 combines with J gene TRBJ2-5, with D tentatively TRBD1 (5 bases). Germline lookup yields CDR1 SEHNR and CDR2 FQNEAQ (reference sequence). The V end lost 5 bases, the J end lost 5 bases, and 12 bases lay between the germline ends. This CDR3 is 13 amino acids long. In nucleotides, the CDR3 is TGTGCCAGCAGCCTCGGACATTACGAGACCCAGTACTTC. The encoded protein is CASSLGHYETQYF.

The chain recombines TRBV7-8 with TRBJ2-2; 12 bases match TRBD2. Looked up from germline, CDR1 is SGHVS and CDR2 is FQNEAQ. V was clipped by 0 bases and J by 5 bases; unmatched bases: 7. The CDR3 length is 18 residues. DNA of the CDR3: TGTGCCAGCAGCTTAGCGATGGGACTAGCGGGTGTTACCGGGGAGCTGTTTTTT. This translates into CASSLAMGLAGVTGELFF. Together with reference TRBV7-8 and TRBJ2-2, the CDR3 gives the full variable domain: GAGVSQSPRYKVAKRGQDVALRCDPISGHVSLFWYQQALGQGPEFLTYFQNEAQLDKSGLPSDRFFAERPEGSVSTLKIQRTQQEDSAVYLCASSLAMGLAGVTGELFFGEGSRLTVL.